This T cell receptor (beta chain) was captured in a study of shared clonotypes between healthy human individuals (TCRdb year 2020). In the study overall: Three men and a couple of women, aged 18 to 49 years, made up the cohort. To estimate repertoire size and how much clonotypes are shared between individuals, the study performed deep sequencing of blood TCR repertoires from 4 to 6 healthy adults. Per donor, leukapheresis produced somewhere between about 0.94 and 9 billion PBMCs. Libraries were prepared and TCR repertoires were sequenced by different laboratories using diverse techniques, in order to increase sequencing depth and limit assay-specific biases. For each donor, three plates each were used for CD4 naive and CD4 memory, two plates were used for CD8 naive, and one plate was used for CD8 memory. Overall study results and their limits: Naive subsets generally had larger estimated clonotype richness than memory subsets. Sampling was restricted to blood, and TCR repertoires in tissue are likely to differ from TCR repertoires in blood. Pairwise subsampling led to the expectation that sequencing depth would affect the degree of clonotype sharing among donors. Higher generation probabilities were observed for clonotypes shared by all four sorted-subset donors than for non-shared clonotypes. About 4.5% of naive CD4, 3.5% of naive CD8, 2.3% of memory CD4, and approximately 0.4% of memory CD8 clonotypes were shared across a few donors. Because the study included only a small number of donors, the genetic and exposure-history diversity represented was limited. Even with the large sequencing depth, rarefaction of the sorted-subset datasets indicated that sequencing was incomplete.

CD8 naive samples consisted of CD45RO-negative cells that were positively selected for CCR7, yielding a CD45RA+CCR7+ population without TemRA cells. Healthy HIV-negative adults with no recently reported acute infections or vaccinations were included as donors. All donors were Caucasian adults living in Nashville, Tennessee, USA. After blood collection by leukapheresis, PBMCs were isolated using Ficoll-Histopaque density gradient centrifugation and then cryopreserved in the vapor phase of liquid nitrogen. Analytical flow cytometry was used to check the purity and quantity of every magnetically sorted T cell population. Genomic DNA was isolated from every sorted fraction and measured by UV absorbance on a Nanodrop 2000c. Points on this clone: Its antigen remains unidentified. No base quality values were provided; no much bigger clone lies one nucleotide off.

Trimmed from V: 6 bases; trimmed from J: 2 bases; junction bases lacking a gene match: 10. The CDR3, cysteine through phenylalanine, is 15 amino acids long. Only CDR3 DNA is held: 45 bases, read in frame from base 1. Taken from the germline V gene, the CDR1 and CDR2 loops are SNHLY and FYNNEI. Using the deep immunoSEQ assay, multiplex PCR amplified TCR CDR3 regions from genomic DNA. Genomic DNA extracted from each cell subset was distributed evenly over all wells of several immunoSEQ 96-well plates, and each plate served as one replicate. For sorted subsets, 200 ng of genomic DNA, equivalent to tens of thousands of T cell genomes, went into each replicate PCR. Purified libraries were measured with a Qubit 3.0 fluorometer, size-checked on a Bioanalyzer 2100, and measured again with the KAPA Library Quantification kit. A separate single-read 150-cycle Illumina NextSeq 550 flow cell was used to sequence each immunoSEQ 96-well plate. The original methods were these. Because the immunoSEQ output held only junctional sequences and lacked quality scores, the filtering could not match the filtering applied to full-length reads. To assign V/J genes and CDR3, sequences were annotated against IMGT germline references using PyIR, a Python wrapper for IgBLAST v1.9. Reads were filtered out if the reads had weak V/J assignments (E-value above 1e-6), no CDR3, stop codons, out-of-frame junctions, or ambiguous translated residues. V3J clonotypes were defined as sequences sharing the same inferred V gene, J gene, and CDR3 amino acid sequence. Percentage overlap between repertoires was calculated by dividing the number of shared unique clonotypes by the size of the smaller repertoire. Repertoire richness was assessed with RTK rarefaction, the Chao1 estimator, and Recon v2.1 estimates of unobserved clonotypes. Generation probabilities for all TCRbeta clonotypes obtained by the gDNA method from a handful of donors were computed using OLGA. TCRdb obtained this table from immuneACCESS and retained in-frame rearrangements with V and J assigned. These tables miss some clones; where compared with another copy, unresolved V genes account for less than half of the shortfall, and the remainder is unexplained. V and J calls and clone size are given by that table; D and trimming were obtained from the DNA. Across this sample there are just over 2,000,000 clones, with just under 95% seen only once. The ten largest clones take up roughly 1.1% of the sample.

The source material was naive CD8+ T cells sorted from blood. Reading the label with the study, this specimen's cell subset or site is: CD45RA+CCR7+. The chain is made from TRBV2 and TRBJ2-7, and TRBD1 aligns with 7 junction nucleotides. This clonotype originated in a man between 18 and 35 years old in good health. The CDR3 reads as follows: CASRPQGKSTYEQYF. The bases read TGTGCCAGCAGACCACAGGGGAAATCAACCTACGAGCAGTACTTC. The CDR3, completed at both ends by the reference TRBV2 and TRBJ2-7 genes, gives the full variable domain EPEVTQTPSHQVTQMGQEVILRCVPISNHLYFYWYRQILGQKVEFLVSFYNNEISEKSEIFDDQFSVERPDGSNFTLKIRSTKLEDSAMYFCASRPQGKSTYEQYFGPGTRLTVT.